This paragraph covers one T cell receptor beta chain sequence. Its antigen remains unidentified. This sample was included in a study of T cell repertoires in cytomegalovirus infection. Study-level background: The study used recently identified HLA-C-restricted and well-studied HLA-B-restricted CMV epitopes. Signatures in public TCR beta sequences pointed to both CMV infection and matching HLA type. Study results and limitations: HLA-C-restricted CMV clonotypes gave the most frequent clonotype in two of eight donors.

TCRdb ran MiXCR on the reads and lists one entry per CDR3 protein. Of roughly 180,000 distinct CDR3 sequences listed, roughly 21% are singletons. The clonotype originates from a human donor in good health (CMV status not recorded). Some clones in this sample may be carry-over from other donors' samples. The source was CD8+ T cells from cultured PBMCs, collected from culture after CMV antigen stimulation.

In DNA, the CDR3 is TGTGCCAGCAGCTTGGGTGAGGAAGAGACCCAGTACTTC. It is translated as CASSLGEEETQYF. The chain carries TRBV7-9 and TRBJ2-5; D is uncertain. V was cut by 3 bases and J by 3 bases, with 8 bases left in between. The germline CDR1 and CDR2 sequences are SEHNR and FQNEAQ (reference sequence). The CDR3 covers 13 residues.